This TCR beta chain was observed in a study of cytomegalovirus exposure and HLA in healthy donors. Germline V lookup: CDR1 MNHEY, CDR2 SMNVEV (reference sequence). Between the trimmed V and J ends, which lost 5 bases and 4 bases, there was a span of 6 bases. The CDR3 has 11 residues. Both 60 Vbeta primers and 13 Jbeta primers went into the PCR. The assay was immunoSEQ multiplex PCR, and TCRdb's table has in-frame clones only and misses some. This repertoire shows fewer than 90,000 clones, about 70% found once; its top ten account for roughly 10%. The rearrangement uses TRBV27 and TRBJ2-7; D is uncertain. The source of this sequence is a woman in her 50s in good health and CMV-seropositive. The sequencing input was PBMCs. The CDR3 is CASSNWYEQYF. CDR3 nucleotides: TGTGCCAGCAGTAACTGGTACGAGCAGTACTTC.